This T cell receptor (beta chain) originates from a study of T cell repertoires in cytomegalovirus infection. Across the whole study: An indication of both CMV infection and matching HLA type came from public TCR beta signatures. Study-wide points: There were carriers of CMV plus the relevant HLA, and cumulative public TCR beta family frequency identified them. CMV-specific HLA-C-restricted TCR beta clonotypes dominated the ex vivo response.

This CDR3 comprises 14 residues. With 5 bases removed from V and 6 bases from J, the gap between germline ends came to 15 bases. In germline, CDR1 is MDHEN, CDR2 SYDVKM. This clonotype was found many times. The antigen is not known. One entry per CDR3 protein results from TCRdb running MiXCR on the reads. The profile shows 200,000 to 300,000 distinct CDR3 sequences, approximately 8.3% of them singletons. Sequenced sample: PBMCs. The chain carries TRBV28 and TRBJ2-3, with no clear D. This TCR derives from a human donor in good health (CMV status not recorded). Some clones in this sample may be carry-over from other donors' samples. Here the CDR3 DNA reads TGTGCCAGCAGTATAACCGGGCCGCAGGATACGCAGTATTTT. This gives the protein CASSITGPQDTQYF.